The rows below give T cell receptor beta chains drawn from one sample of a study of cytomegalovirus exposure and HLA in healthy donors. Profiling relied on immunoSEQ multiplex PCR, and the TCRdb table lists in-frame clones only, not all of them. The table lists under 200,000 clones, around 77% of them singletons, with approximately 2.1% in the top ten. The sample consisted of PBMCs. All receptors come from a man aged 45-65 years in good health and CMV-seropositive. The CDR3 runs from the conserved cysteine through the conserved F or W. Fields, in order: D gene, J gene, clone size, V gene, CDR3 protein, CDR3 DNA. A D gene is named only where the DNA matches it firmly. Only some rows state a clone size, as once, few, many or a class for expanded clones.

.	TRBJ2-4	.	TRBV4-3	CASSQDGALAKNIQYF	TGCGCCAGCAGCCAAGATGGGGCGCTAGCCAAAAACATTCAGTACTTC
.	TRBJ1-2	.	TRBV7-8	CASRGRLSGYTF	TGTGCCAGCAGGGGGAGGCTGAGTGGCTACACCTTC
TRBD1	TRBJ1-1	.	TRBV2	CASSEQGAGNTEAFF	TGTGCCAGCAGTGAACAGGGGGCGGGGAACACTGAAGCTTTCTTT
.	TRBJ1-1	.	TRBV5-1	CASSSEGATEAFF	TGCGCCAGCAGCTCGGAGGGCGCCACTGAAGCTTTCTTT
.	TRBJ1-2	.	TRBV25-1	CASSNKEGGTFYGYTF	TGTGCCAGCAGCAACAAAGAGGGGGGGACCTTCTATGGCTACACCTTC
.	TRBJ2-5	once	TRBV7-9	CASSLTRTRGETQYF	TGTGCCAGCAGCTTAACTCGGACCAGGGGCGAGACCCAGTACTTC
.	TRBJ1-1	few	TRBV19	CASRTTMNTEAFF	TGTGCCAGTCGAACAACCATGAACACTGAAGCTTTCTTT
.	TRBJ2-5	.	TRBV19	CASSPGVQETQYF	TGTGCCAGTAGCCCCGGAGTCCAAGAGACCCAGTACTTC
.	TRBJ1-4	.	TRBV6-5	CASSLTVNEKLFF	TGTGCCAGCAGTCTGACAGTTAATGAAAAACTGTTTTTT
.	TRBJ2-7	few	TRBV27	CASPDGGYSYEQYF	TGTGCCAGCCCGGACGGGGGTTACTCCTACGAGCAGTACTTC
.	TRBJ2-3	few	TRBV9	CASSVDIGGGPTDTQYF	TGTGCCAGCAGCGTAGACATCGGCGGAGGGCCCACAGATACGCAGTATTTT
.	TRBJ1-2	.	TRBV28	CASSFNRVYGYTF	TGTGCCAGCAGTTTCAACAGGGTGTATGGCTACACCTTC
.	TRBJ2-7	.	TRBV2	CASSVRQGNYEQYF	TGTGCCAGCAGTGTCCGGCAGGGGAACTACGAGCAGTACTTC
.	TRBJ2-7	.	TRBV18	CASSPNNYEQYF	TGTGCCAGCTCACCTAATAATTACGAGCAGTACTTC
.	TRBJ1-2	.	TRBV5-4	CASSLGQDYGYTF	TGTGCCAGCAGCTTGGGACAAGACTATGGCTACACCTTC
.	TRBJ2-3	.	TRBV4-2	CASSPAGTDTQYF	TGTGCCAGCAGCCCCGCGGGGACAGATACGCAGTATTTT
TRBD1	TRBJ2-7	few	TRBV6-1	CASSIRQGSSYEQYF	TGTGCCAGCAGTATCCGACAGGGGAGCTCCTACGAGCAGTACTTC
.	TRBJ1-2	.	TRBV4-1	CASSQETGNYGYTF	TGCGCCAGCAGCCAGGAGACGGGAAACTATGGCTACACCTTC
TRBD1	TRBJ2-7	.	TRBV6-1	CASSVDRVPSEQYF	TGTGCCAGCAGTGTCGACAGGGTTCCCTCGGAGCAGTACTTC
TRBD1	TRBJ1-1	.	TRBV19	CASNIQGSANTEAFF	TGTGCCAGTAACATACAGGGGTCTGCGAACACTGAAGCTTTCTTT
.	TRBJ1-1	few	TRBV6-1	CASMRAASEAFF	TGTGCCAGCATGAGGGCAGCCTCTGAAGCTTTCTTT
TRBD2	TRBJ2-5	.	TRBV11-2	CASSLELAGGPKDQYF	TGTGCCAGCAGCTTAGAGCTAGCGGGGGGGCCGAAGGACCAGTACTTC
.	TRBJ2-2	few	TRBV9	CASNRGHPGDAGELFF	TGTGCCAGCAACCGGGGCCACCCGGGAGATGCCGGGGAGCTGTTTTTT
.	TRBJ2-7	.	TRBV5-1	CASSLRAYEQYF	TGCGCCAGCAGCTTGCGGGCCTACGAGCAGTACTTC
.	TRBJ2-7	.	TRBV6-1	CASSEGREQYF	TGTGCCAGCAGTGAAGGGCGGGAGCAGTACTTC
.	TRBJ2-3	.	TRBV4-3	CASSLFGGETYF	TGCGCCAGCAGCCTCTTTGGCGGGGAAACGTATTTT
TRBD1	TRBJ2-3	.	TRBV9	CASSGAGGLTDTQYF	TGTGCCAGCAGCGGGGCAGGGGGCCTCACAGATACGCAGTATTTT
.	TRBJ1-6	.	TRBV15	CATSLTPNSPLHF	TGTGCCACCAGCCTGACTCCCAATTCACCCCTCCACTTT
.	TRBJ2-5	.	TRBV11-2	CASSPRGGLVETQYF	TGTGCCAGCAGCCCGAGGGGGGGCCTCGTGGAGACCCAGTACTTC
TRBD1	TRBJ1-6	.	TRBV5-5	CASSLAWDRDSPLHF	TGTGCCAGCAGCTTGGCCTGGGACAGGGACTCACCCCTCCACTTT
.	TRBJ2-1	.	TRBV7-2	CASSLGQFNEQFF	TGTGCCAGCAGCTTAGGACAGTTCAATGAGCAGTTCTTC
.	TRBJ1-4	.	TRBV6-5	CASSSGIWGEKLFF	TGTGCCAGCAGTTCGGGGATCTGGGGTGAAAAACTGTTTTTT
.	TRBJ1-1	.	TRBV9	CASSAHELGGYTEAFF	TGTGCCAGCAGCGCCCACGAACTGGGGGGTTACACTGAAGCTTTCTTT
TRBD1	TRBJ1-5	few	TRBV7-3	CARPHRGRRAPQHF	TGTGCCAGACCCCACAGGGGGCGCAGAGCGCCCCAGCATTTT
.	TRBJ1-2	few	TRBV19	CASSETGVNPGYTF	TGTGCCAGTAGTGAGACGGGTGTGAACCCTGGCTACACCTTC
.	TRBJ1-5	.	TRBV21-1	CASSKPGTADSNQPQHF	TGTGCCAGCAGCAAACCCGGGACAGCCGATAGCAATCAGCCCCAGCATTTT
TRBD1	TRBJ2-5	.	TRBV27	CASHQGAPETQYF	TGTGCCAGCCACCAGGGGGCCCCAGAGACCCAGTACTTC
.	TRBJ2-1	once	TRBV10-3	CAISESIRGEQFF	TGTGCCATCAGTGAGTCTATCCGCGGTGAGCAGTTCTTC
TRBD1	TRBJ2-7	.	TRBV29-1	CSAGQDYYEQYF	TGCAGCGCCGGACAGGATTACTACGAGCAGTACTTC
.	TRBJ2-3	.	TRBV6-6	CASSLDTQYF	TGTGCCAGCAGCCTCGATACGCAGTATTTT
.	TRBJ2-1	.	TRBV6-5	CASSQQGGNEQFF	TGTGCCAGCAGTCAACAGGGTGGGAATGAGCAGTTCTTC
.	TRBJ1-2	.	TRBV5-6	CASSLGTVRGYTF	TGTGCCAGCAGCTTGGGGACAGTGCGGGGCTACACCTTC
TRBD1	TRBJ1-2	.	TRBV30	CAWSARAAPDRHGYTF	TGTGCCTGGAGCGCTCGGGCCGCTCCGGACAGGCATGGCTACACCTTC